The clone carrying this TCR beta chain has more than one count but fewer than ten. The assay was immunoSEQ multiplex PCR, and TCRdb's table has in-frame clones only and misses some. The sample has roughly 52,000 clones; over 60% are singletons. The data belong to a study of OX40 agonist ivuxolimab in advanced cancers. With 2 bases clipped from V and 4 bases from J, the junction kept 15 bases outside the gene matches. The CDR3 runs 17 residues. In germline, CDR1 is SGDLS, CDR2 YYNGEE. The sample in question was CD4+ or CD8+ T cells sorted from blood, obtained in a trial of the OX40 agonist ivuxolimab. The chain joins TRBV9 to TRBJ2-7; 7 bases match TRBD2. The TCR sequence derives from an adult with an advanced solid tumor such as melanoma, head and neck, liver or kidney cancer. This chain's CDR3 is CASSVPSRGNLDYEQYF. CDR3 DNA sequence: TGTGCCAGCAGCGTCCCTTCGCGGGGGAATCTCGATTACGAGCAGTACTTC. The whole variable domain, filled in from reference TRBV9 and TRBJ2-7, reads DSGVTQTPKHLITATGQRVTLRCSPRSGDLSVYWYQQSLDQGLQFLIQYYNGEERAKGNILERFSAQQFPDLHSELNLSSLELGDSALYFCASSVPSRGNLDYEQYFGPGTRLTVT.